This T cell receptor beta chain was found in a study of graft-versus-host responses after intestinal transplantation. With 0 bases removed from V and 6 bases from J, the gap between germline ends came to 11 bases. Germline CDR1 MNHEY, CDR2 SVGAGI. This CDR3 is 14 amino acids long. As concerns this clone: Its antigen is still unknown.

Profiled with immunoSEQ multiplex PCR; TCRdb holds only in-frame clones, not every one. Counted here are about 85,000 clones, under 95% occurring once; the ten biggest clones make up about 8%. The chain has TRBV6-5 and TRBJ1-1; D may be TRBD1 (5 bases). Sequencing was performed on unstimulated CD8+ T cells sorted from spleen or lymph node cells, taken before transplant. This clonotype was sampled from a human donor who was the organ donor for an intestinal transplant. The CDR3 coding sequence is TGTGCCAGCAGTTACTCGAGGGGATCCCCTGAAGCTTTCTTT. Translation gives CASSYSRGSPEAFF.